This T cell receptor (beta chain) is from a study of brain T cells in children with intractable seizures. Study-wide points: Pre-surgery blood may have been undersampled, hiding some clones. HCMV serostatus was not known, and viral specificity came from CDR3 similarity only.

Concerning this clone itself: Its cognate antigen is unknown.

Data came from immunoSEQ multiplex PCR; TCRdb stores just in-frame clones and leaves some out. Here the sample spans about 41,000 clones, approximately 90% being singletons. Surgery cases with the highest brain T cell transcript signatures were chosen for sequencing. Before surgery, patients took at least one anti-epileptic drug. The V end was cut by 10 bases, the J end by 3 bases, with 22 bases between. CDR1 and CDR2 (germline): MDHEN, SYDVKM. The length of the CDR3 is 16 residues. Material: peripheral blood, obtained at surgery. This TCR derives from a girl between 2 and 10 years old with tuberous sclerosis and intractable seizures. The chain employs TRBV28 and TRBJ1-5, with a weak D call TRBD1 (6 bases). CDR3 DNA sequence: TGTGCCACCGCCCCAGGGGAGGGTAGGAACAATCAGCCCCAGCATTTT. Translating it yields CATAPGEGRNNQPQHF.